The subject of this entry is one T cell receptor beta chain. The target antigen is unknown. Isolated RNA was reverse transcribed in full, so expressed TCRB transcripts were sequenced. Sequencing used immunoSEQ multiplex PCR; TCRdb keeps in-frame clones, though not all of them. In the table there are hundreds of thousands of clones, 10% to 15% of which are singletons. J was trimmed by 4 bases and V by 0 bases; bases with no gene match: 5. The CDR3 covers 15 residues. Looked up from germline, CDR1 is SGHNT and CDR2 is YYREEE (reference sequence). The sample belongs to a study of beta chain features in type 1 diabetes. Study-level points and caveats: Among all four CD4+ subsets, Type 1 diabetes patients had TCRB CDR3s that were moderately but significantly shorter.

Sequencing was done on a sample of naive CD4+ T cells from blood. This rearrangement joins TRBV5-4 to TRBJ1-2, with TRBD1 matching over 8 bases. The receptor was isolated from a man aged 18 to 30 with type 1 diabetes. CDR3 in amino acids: CASSLAGGAGYGYTF. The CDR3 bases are TGTGCCAGCAGCTTGGCAGGGGGCGCGGGCTATGGCTACACCTTC.